The table lists the clone carrying this TCR beta chain with many counts. Its antigen remains unknown. Specified time point: persistent/refractory GD, antithyroid drugs over 5 years with positive TRAb. Making the TCR library involved RNA that had been extracted from PBMCs. The guidelines of the American Thyroid Association were the basis for diagnosing Graves' disease. Library construction for TCR beta used iRepertoire HTBI primers and Arm-PCR of CDR3 regions. TCRdb re-derived calls from the multiplex PCR reads in MiXCR, one entry per CDR3 protein. The table includes hundreds of thousands of distinct CDR3 sequences, around 21% detected once. This sample was included in a study of regulatory T cells in long-lasting Graves disease. Trimming took 10 bases from V and 6 from J, leaving 13 bases between them. The CDR3 runs 12 residues. Germline CDR1 reads MDHEN; CDR2 reads SYDVKM. General study findings and limits: Exclusively peripheral blood, rather than thyroid tissue, was studied.

This receptor was identified in a female donor with Graves disease. Sequences were derived from peripheral blood mononuclear cells (PBMCs), sampled when the disease was refractory, from a patient treated with antithyroid drugs. V and J are TRBV28 and TRBJ1-5; the D is unclear. CDR3 in DNA: TGTGCCACCACAACCCCGCCTCAGCCCCAGCATTTT. Translation gives CATTTPPQPQHF.